These 3 T cell receptor beta chains came from one sample sequenced in a study of blood T cell repertoires in COVID-19. The protocol was immunoSEQ multiplex PCR, while the TCRdb copy is restricted to in-frame clones and leaves out a portion. The data contain around 37,000 clones, 80% to 85% of them singletons. Material: peripheral blood. The receptor source for this set is a man between 60 and 75 years old with COVID-19, enrolled during active disease.

J is TRBJ2-3 and V is TRBV3-1 (or the pseudogene TRBV3-2); 8 bases are a match to TRBD2. The CDR3 has 15 residues. Trimming removed 1 base from V and 4 bases from J; junction bases left unmatched: 4. Germline CDR1 and CDR2: LGHDT and YNNKEL (reference sequence). The CDR3 DNA sequence: TGTGCCAGCAGCCAAGGGACTAGCCTCGCAGATACGCAGTATTTT. Encoded protein: CASSQGTSLADTQYF.

This chain connects TRBV6-5 to TRBJ2-3; TRBD1 matches at 7 bases. The germline CDR1 and CDR2 sequences are MNHEY and SVGAGI. The V gene end was trimmed by 6 bases and the J gene end by 4 bases; junction bases not matched to a gene: 10. CDR3 length: 15 residues. The CDR3 reads CASSPDRAVADTQYF. The CDR3, as DNA: TGTGCCAGCAGCCCCGACAGGGCAGTAGCAGATACGCAGTATTTT.

The chain employs TRBV28 and TRBJ1-5; no reliable D call. The CDR3 has 13 amino acids. V shed 6 bases and J shed 7 bases, with 13 bases lying between them. Germline loops: CDR1 MDHEN, CDR2 SYDVKM. CDR3 sequence: CASRTASTQPQHF. CDR3 coding DNA: TGTGCCAGCAGGACCGCTAGTACCCAGCCCCAGCATTTT.